Below, 30 T cell receptor beta chains from the same sample are listed, as sequenced in a study of cytomegalovirus exposure and HLA in healthy donors (dated by TCRdb to 2015 to 2018). The library was made by the immunoSEQ multiplex PCR assay. For the multiplex PCR, a mixture combining 60 forward primers for TCR Vbeta segments and 13 reverse primers for TCR Jbeta segments was used. TCRdb retrieved this table from immuneACCESS and kept in-frame rearrangements only. Not all clones are present; in checked studies, unresolved V genes account for under half, and no reason is known for the remainder. Within this sample are some 150,000 clones, with around 85% of them counted one time only. Clones ranked in the top ten supply around 0.85% of the sample. What was sequenced was PBMCs. The origin of the receptors is a woman aged 30 to 39 in good health and CMV-seronegative.

This clone was recorded only once. The rearrangement links TRBV2 to TRBJ2-7, with TRBD1 matching over 7 bases. Germline lookup yields CDR1 SNHLY and CDR2 FYNNEI. CDR3 size: 15 residues. Germline trimming cut 6 bases from V and 7 bases from J; bases unmatched to any gene: 15. Here the CDR3 reads CASSYDNRGLGEQYF. The CDR3 DNA reads as TGTGCCAGCAGCTACGATAACAGGGGCCTGGGAGAGCAGTACTTC.

V usage is TRBV6-4 and J usage is TRBJ2-1, with D hard to call. Germline V lookup: CDR1 MRHNA, CDR2 SNTAGT. The CDR3 spans 18 residues. The V and J ends lost 0 bases and 3 bases respectively, with 18 bases between them. Here the CDR3 DNA reads TGTGCCAGCAGTGACTCGACTTACGATTTTTTTAACTACAATGAGCAGTTCTTC. It is translated as CASSDSTYDFFNYNEQFF.

The chain employs TRBV7-2 and TRBJ1-1; no firm D call. Trimming cost V 5 bases and J 6 bases, with 22 bases left between them. CDR1 is SGHTA and CDR2 is FQGNSA in the germline V gene. CDR3 length: 16 residues. CDR3 in DNA: TGTGCCAGCAGCCCCTCCGGGGTTTTGGTTAGCTCTGAAGCTTTCTTT. Its protein is CASSPSGVLVSSEAFF.

The chain's CDR3 is CASSTIGGENSYEQYF. The CDR3 bases are TGTGCCAGCAGCACGATCGGGGGGGAGAACTCCTACGAGCAGTACTTC. The J gene is TRBJ2-7, the V gene TRBV7-9; 8 bases map to TRBD2. The CDR3 sequence is 16 residues long. The germline V gene encodes CDR1 SEHNR and CDR2 FQNEAQ (reference sequence). Trimming removed 5 bases from V and 0 bases from J; junction bases left unmatched: 9. The whole variable domain, remainder taken from reference TRBV7-9 and TRBJ2-7, is DTGVSQNPRHKITKRGQNVTFRCDPISEHNRLYWYRQTLGQGPEFLTYFQNEAQLEKSRLLSDRFSAERPKGSFSTLEIQRTEQGDSAMYLCASSTIGGENSYEQYFGPGTRLTVT.

This chain uses TRBV5-6 with TRBJ1-3, with D possibly being TRBD1 (5 bases). The germline V gene encodes CDR1 SGHDT and CDR2 YYEEEE. Trimming shortened V by 1 base and J by 0 bases, and 8 bases separated the two germline ends. The CDR3 has 15 residues. CDR3 protein: CASSLFGGSGNTIYF. DNA of the CDR3: TGTGCCAGCAGCTTGTTCGGGGGCTCTGGAAACACCATATATTTT.

The chain combines TRBV27 with TRBJ2-7; D call uncertain. The CDR3 runs 15 residues. Per the germline V gene, CDR1 is MNHEY and CDR2 is SMNVEV (reference sequence). V was pared by 0 bases and J by 0 bases, with 9 bases between. CDR3 nucleotides: TGTGCCAGCAGTTTATCGAGCGACGGCTCCTACGAGCAGTACTTC. Translated, it gives CASSLSSDGSYEQYF.

The chain employs TRBV5-1 and TRBJ1-1; 8 positions agree with TRBD1. V gave up 6 bases and J gave up 2 bases; unmatched junction bases: 9. This CDR3 is built from 15 residues. From germline, CDR1 is SGHRS and CDR2 YFSETQ. DNA of the CDR3: TGCGCCAGCAAGGCAGGGGGCGCGAAAAACACTGAAGCTTTCTTT. It is translated as CASKAGGAKNTEAFF.

This clone is a singleton in its sample. This rearrangement joins TRBV6-5 to TRBJ2-7; TRBD2 aligns across 10 bases. V shed 5 bases and J 12 bases; nucleotides not matched to a gene: 7. The germline gives CDR1 MNHEY, CDR2 SVGAGI. The CDR3 has 12 amino acids. The DNA for the CDR3 is TGTGCCAGCAGTACCCTAGCGGGAGAACTGTACTTC. It codes for CASSTLAGELYF.

The chain links TRBV19 to TRBJ2-7; 7 bases line up with TRBD2. V shed 1 base, J shed 0 bases, and the junction held 9 bases outside the gene matches. This CDR3 comprises 17 residues. The V gene's germline CDR1 is LNHDA and CDR2 SQIVND (reference sequence). CDR3 DNA: TGTGCCAGTAGTATAGCCTCTCCGGGAGGTTTCTCCTACGAGCAGTACTTC. Amino acid sequence: CASSIASPGGFSYEQYF.

The chain has TRBV29-1 and TRBJ1-3; D may be TRBD1 (6 bases). Germline V lookup: CDR1 SQVTM, CDR2 ANQGSEA. V was cut by 3 bases and J by 2 bases, with 11 bases left in between. This CDR3 comprises 14 residues. The CDR3 loop reads CSVDQTGPGNTIYF. The CDR3 DNA reads TGCAGCGTTGACCAGACAGGCCCTGGAAACACCATATATTTT.

This clone was seen once. The chain joins TRBV5-1 to TRBJ1-1; D is unclear. The V end lost 0 bases, the J end lost 4 bases, and 10 bases lay between the germline ends. The germline V gene has CDR1 SGHRS and CDR2 YFSETQ. The CDR3 covers 14 residues. This CDR3 is CASSLGSVGTEAFF. In DNA form, the CDR3 reads TGCGCCAGCAGCTTGGGTTCTGTCGGCACTGAAGCTTTCTTT.

This clone occurred once. J is TRBJ1-5 and V is TRBV5-5; D unclear. In germline, CDR1 is SGHKS, CDR2 YYEKEE (reference sequence). The CDR3 has 15 amino acids. V lost 0 bases and J lost 0, with 7 bases in between. CDR3 sequence: CASSLVSGSNQPQHF. CDR3 nucleotide sequence: TGTGCCAGCAGCTTGGTCTCGGGTAGCAATCAGCCCCAGCATTTT.

V and J are TRBV7-2 and TRBJ1-2; TRBD1 agrees at 8 bases. This CDR3 has 15 residues. Looked up from germline, CDR1 is SGHTA and CDR2 is FQGNSA. The ends lost 5 bases at V and 0 bases at J; junction bases unmatched: 5. In DNA, the CDR3 is TGTGCCAGCAGCCCTCGGACAGGGTCTAACTATGGCTACACCTTC. The encoded protein is CASSPRTGSNYGYTF.

The V and J genes are TRBV19 and TRBJ1-2; TRBD1 matches 9 bases. CDR3 length equals 15 residues. V lost 6 bases and J lost 3; bases outside the gene matches: 8. CDR1 is LNHDA, CDR2 SQIVND, per germline (reference sequence). Written as DNA, the CDR3 is TGTGCCAGTAGGAAAGCCCGGGACAGGGACTATGGCTACACCTTC. The encoded protein is CASRKARDRDYGYTF.

The V call is TRBV21-1, the J call TRBJ2-1; the table's D call TRBD1 went unverified against the DNA. TRBV21-1 counts as a pseudogene. This CDR3 has 16 residues. CDR3 in amino acids: CASSLRDRGPCNEQFF. CDR3 in DNA: TGTGCCAGCAGCCTCCGGGACAGGGGGCCCTGCAATGAGCAGTTCTTC.

The chain couples TRBV6-5 to TRBJ2-7; TRBD1 aligns across 7 bases. Losses at the gene ends were 4 bases for V and 8 bases for J; bases not matched to a gene: 8. Germline CDR1 reads MNHEY; CDR2 reads SVGAGI. The CDR3 spans 13 residues. The CDR3 DNA follows: TGTGCCAGCAGTTGGGGACAGATGTGGAAGCAGTACTTC. Its translation: CASSWGQMWKQYF.

This chain joins TRBV5-1 and TRBJ2-5; TRBD2 is a possible D gene (6 bases). The ends were cut back, 4 bases at V and 2 bases at J, with 12 bases in the middle. The germline V gene has CDR1 SGHRS and CDR2 YFSETQ. This CDR3 spans 14 amino acids. The CDR3 coding sequence is TGCGCCAGCAGCGGAGGGTCCTTACAAGAGACCCAGTACTTC. Amino acid sequence: CASSGGSLQETQYF.

The genes are TRBV21-1 and TRBJ1-1. TRBV21-1 is a pseudogene locus. This CDR3 is 11 amino acids long. The CDR3 DNA is TGTGCCCTGCGGGGGAACACTGAAGCTTTCTTT. This encodes CALRGNTEAFF.

V and J are TRBV19 and TRBJ1-5; 7 bases agree with TRBD1. In germline, CDR1 is LNHDA, CDR2 SQIVND (reference sequence). Trimming took 3 bases from V and 3 from J; bases not matched to a gene: 5. This CDR3 region has 15 residues. The CDR3 here is CASSMFRGNNQPQHF. CDR3 DNA: TGTGCCAGTAGTATGTTCAGGGGGAACAATCAGCCCCAGCATTTT. Full variable domain (outside the CDR3, taken from reference TRBV19 and TRBJ1-5): DGGITQSPKYLFRKEGQNVTLSCEQNLNHDAMYWYRQDPGQGLRLIYYSQIVNDFQKGDIAEGYSVSREKKESFPLTVTSAQKNPTAFYLCASSMFRGNNQPQHFGDGTRLSIL.

This clone was seen only a few times. The genes are TRBV11-3 and TRBJ2-2, with TRBD2 matching over 9 bases. The CDR3 runs to 16 residues. With V trimmed by 1 base and J by 3 bases, 3 bases remained unmatched. From germline, CDR1 is SGHNT and CDR2 YENEEA. CDR3 amino acids: CASSLGVAGDTGELFF. CDR3 sequence (DNA): TGTGCCAGCAGCTTAGGAGTAGCGGGAGACACCGGGGAGCTGTTTTTT.

The rearrangement links TRBV28 to TRBJ1-5; D is possibly TRBD1 (5 bases). This CDR3 is built from 15 residues. CDR1 and CDR2 (germline): MDHEN, SYDVKM. V was shortened by 5 bases and J by 2 bases, with 13 bases between the two germline ends. DNA for the CDR3: TGTGCCAGCAGTGTATCAGGGTCTCGCAATCAGCCCCAGCATTTT. This sequence encodes CASSVSGSRNQPQHF.

This clone was seen only once. The genes are TRBV5-1 and TRBJ2-5, with no clear D. The CDR3 covers 14 residues. Trimming removed 0 bases at V and 0 bases at J, with 6 bases between. Germline V gene data show CDR1 as SGHRS and CDR2 as YFSETQ. CDR3 sequence (DNA): TGCGCCAGCAGCTTGGTCAGGTACCAAGAGACCCAGTACTTC. This gives the protein CASSLVRYQETQYF. Supplemented by reference TRBV5-1 and TRBJ2-5, the full variable domain reads KAGVTQTPRYLIKTRGQQVTLSCSPISGHRSVSWYQQTPGQGLQFLFEYFSETQRNKGNFPGRFSGRQFSNSRSEMNVSTLELGDSALYLCASSLVRYQETQYFGPGTRLLVL.

V is TRBV12-5 and J is TRBJ2-3; the D gene is possibly TRBD1 (7 bases). V was shortened by 6 bases and J by 2 bases, with 12 bases between the two germline ends. This CDR3 has 14 amino acids. Per germline, CDR1 LGHNT and CDR2 FRNRAP. In nucleotides, the CDR3 is TGTGCTAGTGGGCGGGACAGTTTCACAGATACGCAGTATTTT. Translation gives CASGRDSFTDTQYF.

This clone was observed a single time. The rearrangement uses TRBV19 and TRBJ2-5; 12 bases align to TRBD1. Per the germline V gene, CDR1 is LNHDA and CDR2 is SQIVND (reference sequence). The CDR3 has 15 residues. The junction had 6 bases not matched to a gene; V was cut back by 7 bases and J by 3 bases. The CDR3 nucleotides read TGTGCCAGTACCCCCGGGACAGGGGGCAAAGAGACCCAGTACTTC. Its protein product is CASTPGTGGKETQYF. Full variable domain (outside the CDR3, taken from reference TRBV19 and TRBJ2-5): DGGITQSPKYLFRKEGQNVTLSCEQNLNHDAMYWYRQDPGQGLRLIYYSQIVNDFQKGDIAEGYSVSREKKESFPLTVTSAQKNPTAFYLCASTPGTGGKETQYFGPGTRLLVL.

This rearrangement joins TRBV7-9 to TRBJ2-5, with D possibly TRBD2 on 5 matching bases. Trimming removed 1 base from V and 5 bases from J, with 8 bases in between. Germline values: CDR1 SEHNR, CDR2 FQNEAQ (reference sequence). CDR3 length: 13 amino acids. The CDR3 DNA sequence: TGTGCCAGCAGCTTAGGAGGGATGGAGACCCAGTACTTC. This encodes CASSLGGMETQYF.

The rearrangement joins TRBV11-2 to TRBJ2-7; 11 bases line up with TRBD2. Germline V gene sequence: CDR1 SGHAT, CDR2 FQNNGV. The CDR3 covers 14 residues. The ends lost 3 bases at V and 6 bases at J; junction bases unmatched: 4. The DNA of the CDR3 is TGTGCCAGCAGCTTGTCTAGCGGGAGGATCGAGCAGTACTTC. It encodes CASSLSSGRIEQYF.

V and J are TRBV10-2 and TRBJ1-2, with D unclear. Germline V gene sequence: CDR1 WSHSY, CDR2 SAAADI. Trimming stripped 0 bases from V and 4 bases from J, with 12 bases between. This CDR3 spans 15 amino acids. CDR3 bases: TGCGCCAGCAGTGAGTCCCTCTCGGGGATCTATGGCTACACCTTC. Translation gives CASSESLSGIYGYTF.

V is TRBV5-1 and J is TRBJ2-3; 8 nucleotides align to TRBD1. V was pared by 3 bases and J by 6 bases, with 9 bases of the junction left unmatched. CDR1 and CDR2 from the germline V gene are SGHRS and YFSETQ. The CDR3 is 15 residues long. CDR3 DNA: TGCGCCAGCAGCTCACAGCCTACAGGGGGTGATACGCAGTATTTT. Protein product: CASSSQPTGGDTQYF.

The chain recombines TRBV7-6 with TRBJ1-1; maybe TRBD1 (6 bases). V was trimmed by 5 bases and J by 10 bases, leaving 23 bases between them. The CDR3 covers 15 residues. Germline assignment: CDR1 SGHVS and CDR2 FNYEAQ. The CDR3 sequence: CASSGYPGGPRGAFF. CDR3 in DNA: TGTGCCAGCAGCGGATACCCCGGGGGGCCCCGGGGAGCTTTCTTT.

The chain combines TRBV2 with TRBJ1-5; D remains ambiguous. V was trimmed by 4 bases and J by 0 bases, leaving 19 bases between them. The CDR3 loop spans 18 amino acids. CDR1 and CDR2 from the germline V gene are SNHLY and FYNNEI. CDR3 in amino acids: CASSGTVPGRYSNQPQHF. The CDR3 nucleotides are TGTGCCAGCAGTGGTACAGTCCCCGGCCGTTATAGCAATCAGCCCCAGCATTTT. Combining the CDR3 with reference TRBV2 and TRBJ1-5 gives the whole variable domain EPEVTQTPSHQVTQMGQEVILRCVPISNHLYFYWYRQILGQKVEFLVSFYNNEISEKSEIFDDQFSVERPDGSNFTLKIRSTKLEDSAMYFCASSGTVPGRYSNQPQHFGDGTRLSIL.